The entry below gives a single TCR beta chain sequence along with its context. As yet, its antigen is unknown. CDR1 and CDR2 (germline): KGHSH, LQKENI. The CDR3 contains 16 residues. V was trimmed by 0 bases and J by 6 bases, leaving 15 bases between them. This specimen belongs to a study of CD8 T cells in ankylosing spondylitis. 5'-RACE, quantitative and with molecular barcodes, yielded the TCR beta libraries. TCRdb ran MiXCR on the 5' RACE reads and lists one entry per CDR3 protein. The sample shows 300,000 to 350,000 distinct CDR3 sequences, 20% of them seen only once. General study points: A TCR beta motif made of about 8 highly homologous variants seemed typical of ankylosing spondylitis blood. Disease-linked clones displayed a CD8+ phenotype and appeared relatively rarely in peripheral blood. Significantly higher representation of disease-linked clones was reported for matched ankylosing spondylitis synovial fluid.

This receptor was identified in a female donor with ankylosing spondylitis or in good health (not recorded which). The chain carries TRBV18 and TRBJ2-1; D may be TRBD2 (6 bases). Input material: blood, either unsorted or a sorted T cell fraction (not recorded which). DNA of the CDR3: TGTGCCAGCTCACCACCGGAGGGCCGTATCTTCAATGAGCAGTTCTTC. Its protein product is CASSPPEGRIFNEQFF. Full variable domain (outside the CDR3, taken from reference TRBV18 and TRBJ2-1): NAGVMQNPRHLVRRRGQEARLRCSPMKGHSHVYWYRQLPEEGLKFMVYLQKENIIDESGMPKERFSAEFPKEGPSILRIQQVVRGDSAAYFCASSPPEGRIFNEQFFGPGTRLTVL.